The 13 T cell receptor beta chains in this list originate from one sample, sequenced in a study of cytomegalovirus exposure and HLA in healthy donors. Use of 60 Vbeta and 13 Jbeta primers characterized the PCR. Only in-frame clones appear in the TCRdb table, and some are missing; sequencing was by immunoSEQ multiplex PCR. The sample lists about 140,000 clones, roughly 80% occurring once. Material: PBMCs. These receptors all stem from a man aged 18 to 29 in good health and CMV-seronegative.

This rearrangement joins TRBV15 to TRBJ2-3, with a weak D call TRBD1 (6 bases). The CDR3 extends over 20 amino acids. V lost 0 bases and J lost 0, with 22 bases in between. CDR1 is LNHNV, CDR2 YYDKDF, per germline (reference sequence). CDR3 bases: TGTGCCACCAGCAGAGATTTTCTACAAGAGGGGGAAGCTAGCACAGATACGCAGTATTTT. Translation: CATSRDFLQEGEASTDTQYF.

In its sample, this clone was seen once. The chain carries TRBV7-9 and TRBJ1-2; tentatively, D is TRBD1 (5 bases). CDR1 is SEHNR and CDR2 is FQNEAQ in the germline V gene (reference sequence). The CDR3 loop spans 15 amino acids. Trimming removed 5 bases at V and 0 bases at J, with 13 bases between. CDR3 nucleotides: TGTGCCAGCAGCCCTAGGGGTTTCACTAACTATGGCTACACCTTC. Translating it yields CASSPRGFTNYGYTF.

The V and J genes are TRBV2 and TRBJ2-7; a possible D gene is TRBD1 (7 bases). Germline assignment: CDR1 SNHLY and CDR2 FYNNEI. Trimming stripped 4 bases from V and 3 bases from J, with 16 bases between. CDR3 length: 15 amino acids. For the CDR3, the DNA is TGTGCCAGCAGTGGATACTCAGGGGGGAACTACGAGCAGTACTTC. This encodes CASSGYSGGNYEQYF. The variable domain in full, completed from reference TRBV2 and TRBJ2-7, reads EPEVTQTPSHQVTQMGQEVILRCVPISNHLYFYWYRQILGQKVEFLVSFYNNEISEKSEIFDDQFSVERPDGSNFTLKIRSTKLEDSAMYFCASSGYSGGNYEQYFGPGTRLTVT.

The chain carries TRBV2 and TRBJ2-7; D is possibly TRBD1 (5 bases). V was cut by 1 base and J by 4 bases, with 5 bases left in between. This CDR3 comprises 12 residues. Per the germline V gene, CDR1 is SNHLY and CDR2 is FYNNEI. CDR3: CASSEGQYEQYF. CDR3 nucleotide sequence: TGTGCCAGCAGTGAAGGACAGTACGAGCAGTACTTC.

The rearrangement uses TRBV6-6 and TRBJ2-5, with D possibly TRBD1 on 6 matching bases. Trimming took 8 bases from V and 11 from J, leaving 24 bases between them. This CDR3 has 14 amino acids. CDR1 and CDR2 from the germline V gene are MNHNY and SVGAGI (reference sequence). The CDR3: CASSTDSPSREQYF. The DNA of the CDR3 is TGTGCCAGCTCAACGGACAGCCCCAGTAGAGAGCAGTACTTC.

This rearrangement joins TRBV4-3 to TRBJ2-2; D ambiguous. This CDR3 has 14 residues. CDR1 and CDR2 from the germline V gene are LGHNA and YSLEER. Between the trimmed V and J ends, which lost 6 bases and 5 bases, there was a span of 13 bases. In DNA form, the CDR3 reads TGCGCCAGCAGTCCCAACTTAATTACCGGGGAGCTGTTTTTT. The encoded protein is CASSPNLITGELFF.

The chain recombines TRBV27 with TRBJ2-3; TRBD1 might be the D (6 bases). Trimming pared 5 bases from V and 1 base from J, leaving 13 bases between. The germline gives CDR1 MNHEY, CDR2 SMNVEV (reference sequence). The CDR3 loop spans 15 amino acids. The CDR3 DNA reads TGTGCCAGCAGTCCCAGGGGAAGACGCACAGATACGCAGTATTTT. It is translated as CASSPRGRRTDTQYF.

The chain is built from TRBV5-4 and TRBJ2-7, with a weak D call TRBD1 (5 bases). The CDR3 is made up of 13 amino acids. Per germline, CDR1 SGHNT and CDR2 YYREEE (reference sequence). Trimming removed 0 bases from V and 7 bases from J, with 11 bases in between. The CDR3 loop reads CASSLAGPGEQYF. Written as DNA, the CDR3 is TGTGCCAGCAGCTTGGCAGGGCCCGGAGAGCAGTACTTC.

The genes are TRBV5-6 and TRBJ1-2; 7 positions match TRBD1. This CDR3 is 13 amino acids long. V shed 4 bases, J shed 6 bases, and the junction held 6 bases outside the gene matches. Germline CDR1 reads SGHDT; CDR2 reads YYEEEE. In DNA, the CDR3 is TGTGCCAGCAGCACGGGACAGTCCCATGGCTACACCTTC. Translation gives CASSTGQSHGYTF.

The rearrangement uses TRBV7-9 and TRBJ2-7; 9 bases line up with TRBD1. Germline values: CDR1 SEHNR, CDR2 FQNEAQ (reference sequence). J gave up 3 bases and V 5 bases, and 5 bases lay outside the gene matches. This CDR3 comprises 14 residues. The CDR3 region is CASSLGQGRYEQYF. CDR3 in DNA: TGTGCCAGCAGCCTAGGACAGGGGCGCTACGAGCAGTACTTC.

The chain joins TRBV30 to TRBJ2-5, with TRBD2 matching over 7 bases. Trimming took 3 bases from V and 5 from J; bases not matched to a gene: 6. CDR1 and CDR2 (germline): GTSNPN, SVGIG (reference sequence). The CDR3 length is 13 residues. For the CDR3, the DNA is TGTGCCTGGAGCGGGGGGTTAGCGGAGACCCAGTACTTC. Translated: CAWSGGLAETQYF.

The chain is built from TRBV30 and TRBJ1-1, with D possibly matching TRBD1 (6 bases). This CDR3 has 12 amino acids. The V gene lost 0 bases and the J gene lost 12 bases, with 14 bases spanning the gap. Germline-derived CDR1 and CDR2 are GTSNPN and SVGIG (reference sequence). CDR3 DNA: TGTGCCTGGAGTGTACGGTCAGGGGAAACTTTCTTT. It yields the protein CAWSVRSGETFF.

The V gene is TRBV6-5, the J gene TRBJ1-1; perhaps TRBD1 as D (5 bases). The CDR3 sequence is 15 residues long. Trimming shortened V by 5 bases and J by 4 bases, and 17 bases separated the two germline ends. The V gene's germline CDR1 is MNHEY and CDR2 SVGAGI. The CDR3 nucleotides read TGTGCCAGCAGTCGAAAGGGGTGGGAGGCCACTGAAGCTTTCTTT. Its protein is CASSRKGWEATEAFF.